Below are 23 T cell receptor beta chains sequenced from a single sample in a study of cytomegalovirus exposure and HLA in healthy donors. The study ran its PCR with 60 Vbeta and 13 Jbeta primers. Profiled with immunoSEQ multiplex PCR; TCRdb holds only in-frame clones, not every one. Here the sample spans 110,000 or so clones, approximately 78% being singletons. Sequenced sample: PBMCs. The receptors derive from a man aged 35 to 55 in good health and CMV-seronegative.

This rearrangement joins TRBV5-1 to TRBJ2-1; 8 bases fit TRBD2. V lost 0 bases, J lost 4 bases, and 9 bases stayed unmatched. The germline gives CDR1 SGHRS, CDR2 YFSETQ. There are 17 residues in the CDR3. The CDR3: CASSLVPGGPVYNEQFF. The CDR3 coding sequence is TGCGCCAGCAGCTTGGTACCGGGGGGGCCGGTATACAATGAGCAGTTCTTC. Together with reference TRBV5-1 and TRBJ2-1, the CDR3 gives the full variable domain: KAGVTQTPRYLIKTRGQQVTLSCSPISGHRSVSWYQQTPGQGLQFLFEYFSETQRNKGNFPGRFSGRQFSNSRSEMNVSTLELGDSALYLCASSLVPGGPVYNEQFFGPGTRLTVL.

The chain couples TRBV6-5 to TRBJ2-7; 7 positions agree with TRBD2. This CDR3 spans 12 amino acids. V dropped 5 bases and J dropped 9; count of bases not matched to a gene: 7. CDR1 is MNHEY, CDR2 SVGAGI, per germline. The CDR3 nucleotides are TGTGCCAGCAGTGCCCCGGGGGGTGGGCAGTACTTC. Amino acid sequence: CASSAPGGGQYF.

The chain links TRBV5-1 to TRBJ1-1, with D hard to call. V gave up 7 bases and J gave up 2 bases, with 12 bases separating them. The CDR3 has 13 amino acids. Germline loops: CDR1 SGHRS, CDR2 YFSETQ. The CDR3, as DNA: TGCGCCAGCTCCCCGGTGCCAAACACTGAAGCTTTCTTT. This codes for CASSPVPNTEAFF.

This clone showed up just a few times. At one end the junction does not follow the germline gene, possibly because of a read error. This CDR3 reads CASSAGQTYSGANGLTF. CDR3 bases: TGTGCCAGCAGTGCCGGGCAAACCTACTCTGGGGCCAACGGCCTGACTTTC. The chain combines TRBV27 with TRBJ2-6, with D possibly TRBD1 on 5 matching bases. CDR3 length: 17 amino acids. Germline V gene data show CDR1 as MNHEY and CDR2 as SMNVEV (reference sequence).

CDR3 amino acids: CASSENGAAYGYTF. The CDR3 nucleotides read TGTGCCAGCAGTGAAAACGGTGCGGCCTATGGCTACACCTTC. The V and J genes are TRBV6-1 and TRBJ1-2; D remains ambiguous. V lost 2 bases to trimming and J lost 4 bases, with 11 bases between them. CDR1 and CDR2 (germline): MNHNS, SASEGT. This CDR3 region has 14 residues.

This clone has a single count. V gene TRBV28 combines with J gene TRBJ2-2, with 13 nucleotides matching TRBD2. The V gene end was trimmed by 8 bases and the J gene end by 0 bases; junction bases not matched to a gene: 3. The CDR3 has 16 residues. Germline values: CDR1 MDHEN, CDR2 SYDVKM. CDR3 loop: CASRTSGSPNTGELFF. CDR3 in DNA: TGTGCCAGCCGGACTAGCGGGAGTCCGAACACCGGGGAGCTGTTTTTT. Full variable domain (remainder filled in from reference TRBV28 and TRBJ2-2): DVKVTQSSRYLVKRTGEKVFLECVQDMDHENMFWYRQDPGLGLRLIYFSYDVKMKEKGDIPEGYSVSREKKERFSLILESASTNQTSMYLCASRTSGSPNTGELFFGEGSRLTVL.

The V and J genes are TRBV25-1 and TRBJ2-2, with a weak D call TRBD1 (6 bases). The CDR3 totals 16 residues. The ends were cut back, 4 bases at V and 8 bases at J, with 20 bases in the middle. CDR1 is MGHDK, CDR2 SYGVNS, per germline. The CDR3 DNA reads TGTGCCAGCAGTGGAGGAATGGAGCAGGGGAAGGGGGAGCTGTTTTTT. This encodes CASSGGMEQGKGELFF. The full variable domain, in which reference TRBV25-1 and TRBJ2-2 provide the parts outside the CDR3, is EADIYQTPRYLVIGTGKKITLECSQTMGHDKMYWYQQDPGMELHLIHYSYGVNSTEKGDLSSESTVSRIRTEHFPLTLESARPSHTSQYLCASSGGMEQGKGELFFGEGSRLTVL.

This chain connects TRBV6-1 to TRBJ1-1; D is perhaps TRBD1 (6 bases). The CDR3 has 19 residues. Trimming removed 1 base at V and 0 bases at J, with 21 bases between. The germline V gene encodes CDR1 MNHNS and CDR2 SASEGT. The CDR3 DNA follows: TGTGCCAGCAGTGAAGGTGGCGAACGACAGGACCTCATGAACACTGAAGCTTTCTTT. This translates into CASSEGGERQDLMNTEAFF.

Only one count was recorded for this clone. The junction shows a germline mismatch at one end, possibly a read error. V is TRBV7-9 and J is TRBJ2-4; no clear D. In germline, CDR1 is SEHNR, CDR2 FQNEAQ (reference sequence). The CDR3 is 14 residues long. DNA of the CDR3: TGTGCCAGCAGCCCTGTGGGTGCCAAAAACAGTCAGTACTTC. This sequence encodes CASSPVGAKNSQYF.

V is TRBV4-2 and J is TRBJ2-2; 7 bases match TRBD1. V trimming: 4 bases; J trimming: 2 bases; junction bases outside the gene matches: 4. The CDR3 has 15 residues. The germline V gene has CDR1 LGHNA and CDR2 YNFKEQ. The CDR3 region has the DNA TGTGCCAGCAGCCCCAGGACAGGAAACACCGGGGAGCTGTTTTTT. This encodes CASSPRTGNTGELFF.

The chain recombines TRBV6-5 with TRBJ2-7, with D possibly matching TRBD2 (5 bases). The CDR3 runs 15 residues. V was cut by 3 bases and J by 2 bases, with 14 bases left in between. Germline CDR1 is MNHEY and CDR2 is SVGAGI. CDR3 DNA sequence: TGTGCCAGCAGTTATCTTCCGGGGTTCACCTACGAGCAGTACTTC. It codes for CASSYLPGFTYEQYF.

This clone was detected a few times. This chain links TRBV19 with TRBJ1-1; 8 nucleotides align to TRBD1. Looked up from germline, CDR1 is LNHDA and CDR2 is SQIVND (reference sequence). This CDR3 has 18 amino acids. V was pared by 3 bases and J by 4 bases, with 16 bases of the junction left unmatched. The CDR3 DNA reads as TGTGCCAGTAGTATCGCGGCAGGGGGCTTTGATTTGAGCACTGAAGCTTTCTTT. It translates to CASSIAAGGFDLSTEAFF.

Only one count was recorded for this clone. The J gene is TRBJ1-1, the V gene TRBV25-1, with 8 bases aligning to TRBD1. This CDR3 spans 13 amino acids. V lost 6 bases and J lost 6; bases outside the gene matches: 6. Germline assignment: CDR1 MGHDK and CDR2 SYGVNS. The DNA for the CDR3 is TGTGCCAGCAGGGTGACAGGGGTCTCTGAAGCTTTCTTT. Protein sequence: CASRVTGVSEAFF.

CDR3 nucleotides: TGTGCCAGCAGCCAAACTACAGGTGTAGTTCGCTACACCTTC. This encodes CASSQTTGVVRYTF. V usage is TRBV4-2 and J usage is TRBJ1-2; possibly TRBD1 for D (5 bases). Trimming cost V 2 bases and J 9 bases, with 16 bases left between them. Looked up from germline, CDR1 is LGHNA and CDR2 is YNFKEQ. This CDR3 spans 14 amino acids.

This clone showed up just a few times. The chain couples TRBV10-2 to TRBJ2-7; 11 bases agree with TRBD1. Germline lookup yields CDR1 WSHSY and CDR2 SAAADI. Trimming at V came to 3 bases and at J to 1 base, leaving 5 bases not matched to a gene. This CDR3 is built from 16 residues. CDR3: CASSDPGQGASYEQYF. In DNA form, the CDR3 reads TGCGCCAGCAGTGATCCAGGACAGGGGGCTTCCTACGAGCAGTACTTC.

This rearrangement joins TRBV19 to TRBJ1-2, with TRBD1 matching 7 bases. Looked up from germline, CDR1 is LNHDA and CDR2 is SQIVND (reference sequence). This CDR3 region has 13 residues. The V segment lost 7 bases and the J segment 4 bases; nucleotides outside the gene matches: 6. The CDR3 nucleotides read TGTGCCAGTACGAGGGACAGTCCCTATGGCTACACCTTC. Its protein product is CASTRDSPYGYTF.

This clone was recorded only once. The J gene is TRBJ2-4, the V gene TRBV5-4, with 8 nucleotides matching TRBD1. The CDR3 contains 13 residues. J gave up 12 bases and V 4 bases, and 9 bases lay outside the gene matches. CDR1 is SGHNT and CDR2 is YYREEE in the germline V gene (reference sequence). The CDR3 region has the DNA TGTGCCAGCAGCCAATCGACAGGGGCCAGTCAGTACTTC. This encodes CASSQSTGASQYF.

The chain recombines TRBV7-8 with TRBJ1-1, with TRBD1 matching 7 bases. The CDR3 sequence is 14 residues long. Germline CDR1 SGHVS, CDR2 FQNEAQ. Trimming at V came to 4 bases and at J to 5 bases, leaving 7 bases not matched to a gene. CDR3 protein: CASSSRQGATEAFF. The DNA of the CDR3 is TGTGCCAGCAGCTCAAGACAGGGTGCAACTGAAGCTTTCTTT.

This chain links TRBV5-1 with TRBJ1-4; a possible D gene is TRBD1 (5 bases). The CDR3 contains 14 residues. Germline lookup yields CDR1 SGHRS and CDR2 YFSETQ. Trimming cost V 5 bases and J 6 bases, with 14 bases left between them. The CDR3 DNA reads TGCGCCAGCAGTCTCCCAGGGTTGGATGAAAAACTGTTTTTT. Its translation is CASSLPGLDEKLFF.

CDR3 sequence reads: CASRDLTGTVNEKLFF. For the CDR3, the DNA is TGTGCCAGCAGGGATCTAACCGGGACAGTGAATGAAAAACTGTTTTTT. The chain uses TRBV28 and TRBJ1-4; 7 bases line up with TRBD1. The CDR3 contains 16 residues. Trimming removed 6 bases from V and 5 bases from J; junction bases left unmatched: 12. Per germline, CDR1 MDHEN and CDR2 SYDVKM.

As DNA, the CDR3 is TGTGCCAGCAGCTTACTCGTGAAGGACAAGAGCAATCAGCCCCAGCATTTT. Residues: CASSLLVKDKSNQPQHF. V gene TRBV11-3 combines with J gene TRBJ1-5; weak D call: TRBD1 (5 bases). The CDR3 extends over 17 amino acids. Germline-derived CDR1 and CDR2 are SGHNT and YENEEA. V shed 2 bases and J shed 1 base, with 15 bases lying between them.

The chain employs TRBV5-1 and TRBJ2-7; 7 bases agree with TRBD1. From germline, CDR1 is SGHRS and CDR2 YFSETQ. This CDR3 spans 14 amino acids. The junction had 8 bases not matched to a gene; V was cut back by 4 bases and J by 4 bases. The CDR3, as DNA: TGCGCCAGCAGCCTGCCGGGACAGAGGTACGAGCAGTACTTC. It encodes CASSLPGQRYEQYF. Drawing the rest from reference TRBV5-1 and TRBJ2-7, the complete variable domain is KAGVTQTPRYLIKTRGQQVTLSCSPISGHRSVSWYQQTPGQGLQFLFEYFSETQRNKGNFPGRFSGRQFSNSRSEMNVSTLELGDSALYLCASSLPGQRYEQYFGPGTRLTVT.

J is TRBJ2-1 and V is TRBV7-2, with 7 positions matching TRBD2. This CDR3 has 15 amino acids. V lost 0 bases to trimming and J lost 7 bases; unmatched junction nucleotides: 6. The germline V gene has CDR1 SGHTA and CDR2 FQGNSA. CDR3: CASSLAGGSTNEQFF. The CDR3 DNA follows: TGTGCCAGCAGCTTAGCGGGCGGGAGTACAAATGAGCAGTTCTTC.